This is a list of T cell receptor beta chains from one sample in a study of early T cells in non-severe SARS-CoV-2 infection. Using its own MiXCR run on the 5' RACE reads, TCRdb lists one record per CDR3 protein. This sample has just under 90,000 distinct CDR3 sequences, with about an eighth found just once. Sequencing used whole blood. All receptors come from an adult who was a healthcare worker with PCR-confirmed SARS-CoV-2 infection or an uninfected control (not recorded which). Both conserved end residues are part of each CDR3. The D gene is left open where the match is weak. Size is omitted from some rows. Given values are once, few, many or a class for expanded clones.

clone size	V gene	J gene	D gene	CDR3 protein	CDR3 DNA
many	TRBV7-6	TRBJ2-1	TRBD2	CASSLAPTSGRGYEQFF	TGTGCCAGCAGCTTAGCGCCCACTAGCGGGAGAGGTTATGAGCAGTTCTTC
-	TRBV29-1	TRBJ1-1	TRBD1	CSVETGGNTEAFF	TGCAGCGTTGAAACAGGGGGGAACACTGAAGCTTTCTTT
few	TRBV29-1	TRBJ2-2	-	CSVVGDLNTGELFF	TGCAGCGTTGTCGGCGACTTGAACACCGGGGAGCTGTTTTTT
-	TRBV14	TRBJ1-1	-	CASSLSMNTEAFF	TGTGCCAGCAGCCTATCCATGAACACTGAAGCTTTCTTT
few	TRBV12-3/TRBV12-4	TRBJ1-3	-	CASRSQVSGNTIYF	TGTGCCAGCAGGTCACAGGTTTCTGGAAACACCATATATTTT
few	TRBV7-2	TRBJ2-1	TRBD1	CASSQGQGWVSYNEQFF	TGTGCCAGCAGCCAGGGACAGGGGTGGGTTTCCTACAATGAGCAGTTCTTC
many	TRBV27	TRBJ1-4	-	CASSLSGGPRANEKLFF	TGTGCCAGCAGTTTATCGGGGGGCCCGAGGGCTAATGAAAAACTGTTTTTT
-	TRBV4-1	TRBJ2-3	TRBD2	CASSLQAGSRTDTQYF	TGCGCCAGCAGCCTCCAAGCGGGATCGAGGACAGATACGCAGTATTTT
few	TRBV7-6	TRBJ2-1	TRBD2	CASSSRGGGSSYNEQFF	TGTGCCAGCAGCTCCCGGGGTGGCGGGAGCTCCTACAATGAGCAGTTCTTC
-	TRBV7-9	TRBJ1-1	-	CASSKQAEAFF	TGTGCCAGCAGCAAACAGGCTGAAGCTTTCTTT
-	TRBV4-2	TRBJ1-2	-	CASSQEAGDPYGYTF	TGTGCCAGCAGCCAAGAAGCTGGGGATCCCTATGGCTACACCTTC
few	TRBV29-1	TRBJ2-5	-	CSVEGAKQETQYF	TGCAGCGTTGAAGGGGCCAAACAAGAGACCCAGTACTTC
few	TRBV7-9	TRBJ2-7	TRBD1	CASSPIDRGHEQYF	TGTGCCAGCAGCCCCATCGACAGGGGCCACGAGCAGTACTTC
few	TRBV12-3/TRBV12-4	TRBJ2-6	-	CASSSSSGANVLTF	TGTGCCAGCAGCAGCAGCTCTGGGGCCAACGTCCTGACTTTC
few	TRBV29-1	TRBJ2-5	-	CSAGPSRETQYF	TGCAGCGCAGGTCCCTCCAGAGAGACCCAGTACTTC
-	TRBV14	TRBJ2-5	-	CASSHGESGQETQYF	TGTGCCAGCAGCCACGGAGAGTCGGGCCAAGAGACCCAGTACTTC
-	TRBV29-1	TRBJ1-1	-	CRAGGKAEAFF	TGCAGGGCGGGGGGGAAGGCTGAAGCTTTCTTT
few	TRBV29-1	TRBJ2-1	TRBD1	CSVFGTGVTYNEQFF	TGCAGCGTCTTCGGGACAGGGGTGACCTACAATGAGCAGTTCTTC
few	TRBV27	TRBJ1-3	TRBD1	CASSSGQAPESGNTIYF	TGTGCCAGCAGTTCGGGACAGGCGCCTGAATCTGGAAACACCATATATTTT
few	TRBV28	TRBJ2-3	-	CASSQNRAWNTDTQYF	TGTGCCAGCAGTCAGAACAGGGCTTGGAACACAGATACGCAGTATTTT
once	TRBV7-2	TRBJ2-7	TRBD1	CASSQGSGTGANEQYF	TGTGCCAGCAGCCAAGGGTCCGGGACAGGGGCTAACGAGCAGTACTTC
-	TRBV12-3/TRBV12-4	TRBJ1-2	-	CASSFGDDHGYTF	TGTGCCAGCAGTTTCGGGGATGACCATGGCTACACCTTC
-	TRBV12-3/TRBV12-4	TRBJ1-2	TRBD1	CASTLDRGPYGYTF	TGTGCCAGCACTCTTGACAGGGGCCCCTATGGCTACACCTTC
-	TRBV18	TRBJ2-7	-	CASSPNRPREGVYEQYF	TGTGCCAGCTCACCAAATCGGCCCCGTGAAGGGGTCTACGAGCAGTACTTC
-	TRBV25-1	TRBJ1-2	-	CASSEFSGQGYGYTF	TGTGCCAGCAGTGAATTTAGCGGCCAGGGCTATGGCTACACCTTC
few	TRBV11-2	TRBJ2-7	TRBD2	CASSLGGMASGATYEQYF	TGTGCCAGCAGCTTAGGTGGAATGGCTAGCGGGGCCACCTACGAGCAGTACTTC
few	TRBV24-1	TRBJ2-1	-	CATSDSWESSYNEQFF	TGTGCCACCAGTGATTCCTGGGAGAGCTCCTACAATGAGCAGTTCTTC
-	TRBV6-5	TRBJ2-7	-	CASSYSGTASYEQYF	TGTGCCAGCAGTTACTCTGGGACTGCCTCCTACGAGCAGTACTTC
many	TRBV18	TRBJ2-7	-	CASSPHDVGYEQYF	TGTGCCAGCTCACCACATGATGTCGGTTACGAGCAGTACTTC
few	TRBV15	TRBJ2-4	TRBD1	CATSVWTGESKNIQYF	TGTGCCACCAGCGTTTGGACAGGGGAGTCCAAAAACATTCAGTACTTC
-	TRBV11-2	TRBJ1-6	-	CASSLEGAGNSPLHF	TGTGCCAGCAGCTTAGAGGGGGCAGGCAATTCACCCCTCCACTTT
-	TRBV20-1	TRBJ1-2	-	CSARAANGYTF	TGCAGTGCTAGGGCGGCGAATGGCTACACCTTC
-	TRBV7-9	TRBJ1-6	TRBD1	CASSLVVGGAALHF	TGTGCCAGCAGCTTAGTCGTAGGGGGCGCGGCCCTCCACTTT
-	TRBV18	TRBJ1-2	-	CASSPGTNLNRYGYTF	TGTGCCAGCTCCCCCGGGACCAATCTTAATAGATATGGCTACACCTTC
few	TRBV9	TRBJ1-1	-	CASSVGGRVNTEAFF	TGTGCCAGCAGCGTAGGAGGCAGGGTGAACACTGAAGCTTTCTTT
many	TRBV20-1	TRBJ1-1	-	CSALLREAFKAFF	TGCAGTGCCCTTTTGCGGGAGGCCTTTAAAGCTTTCTTT
-	TRBV29-1	TRBJ2-1	-	CSVESNRAENGHEQFF	TGCAGCGTTGAAAGCAATAGGGCAGAAAATGGACATGAGCAGTTCTTC